This entry lists 30 T cell receptor beta chains sequenced from one sample in a study of blood T cell repertoires in COVID-19. Only in-frame clones appear in the TCRdb table, and some are missing; sequencing was by immunoSEQ multiplex PCR. The sample has under 250,000 clones; 65% to 90% are singletons. Sequencing used PBMCs or T cells enriched from blood (not recorded which). The receptors were gathered from a woman aged 50 to 60 with acute COVID-19.

The chain employs TRBV7-9 and TRBJ1-4; TRBD1 is a possible D gene (6 bases). Germline V gene data show CDR1 as SEHNR and CDR2 as FQNEAQ (reference sequence). Trimming cost V 5 bases and J 7 bases, with 23 bases left between them. The CDR3 has 17 residues. The CDR3 DNA follows: TGTGCCAGCAGCCCCGCTAACTGGGGGGGGCCGGGTGAAAAACTGTTTTTT. Residues: CASSPANWGGPGEKLFF. The whole variable domain, filled in from reference TRBV7-9 and TRBJ1-4, reads DTGVSQNPRHKITKRGQNVTFRCDPISEHNRLYWYRQTLGQGPEFLTYFQNEAQLEKSRLLSDRFSAERPKGSFSTLEIQRTEQGDSAMYLCASSPANWGGPGEKLFFGSGTQLSVL.

This clone has just a few counts. The genes are TRBV27 and TRBJ1-5; D remains ambiguous. Germline-derived CDR1 and CDR2 are MNHEY and SMNVEV (reference sequence). Trimming took off 0 bases at V and 3 bases at J, with 15 bases between the two ends. CDR3 length equals 17 residues. The CDR3 nucleotides read TGTGCCAGCAGTTTATCGCGGAGCGGGTCCTACAATCAGCCCCAGCATTTT. Translated, it gives CASSLSRSGSYNQPQHF.

This sequence joins TRBV30 and TRBJ1-4; maybe TRBD1 (6 bases). V was clipped by 0 bases and J by 3 bases, with 17 bases between them. Germline values: CDR1 GTSNPN, CDR2 SVGIG (reference sequence). The CDR3 is 17 residues long. The CDR3 DNA sequence: TGTGCCTGGAGTGTTGTGGGGGCAGAGGCGGCTAATGAAAAACTGTTTTTT. This encodes CAWSVVGAEAANEKLFF.

This sequence joins TRBV5-1 and TRBJ2-3, with 7 positions matching TRBD2. The germline gives CDR1 SGHRS, CDR2 YFSETQ. This CDR3 region has 14 residues. J gave up 3 bases and V 5 bases, and 6 bases lay outside the gene matches. The CDR3 region has the DNA TGCGCCAGCAGATCTCTACTAGCGACAGATACGCAGTATTTT. This codes for CASRSLLATDTQYF. Together with reference TRBV5-1 and TRBJ2-3, the CDR3 gives the full variable domain: KAGVTQTPRYLIKTRGQQVTLSCSPISGHRSVSWYQQTPGQGLQFLFEYFSETQRNKGNFPGRFSGRQFSNSRSEMNVSTLELGDSALYLCASRSLLATDTQYFGPGTRLTVL.

The V and J genes are TRBV6-2 or TRBV6-3 and TRBJ1-3; the D gene is possibly TRBD1 (6 bases). V was clipped by 2 bases and J by 3 bases, with 14 bases between them. The germline V gene has CDR1 MNHEY and CDR2 SVGEGT. This CDR3 contains 16 residues. Written as DNA, the CDR3 is TGTGCCAGCAGTTACGGGACAACCGCGTTTGGAAACACCATATATTTT. This gives the protein CASSYGTTAFGNTIYF.

The chain joins TRBV5-1 to TRBJ1-4; perhaps TRBD1 as D (5 bases). Germline loops: CDR1 SGHRS, CDR2 YFSETQ. The length of the CDR3 is 13 residues. The V gene lost 6 bases and the J gene lost 2 bases, with 8 bases spanning the gap. CDR3 sequence (DNA): TGCGCCAGCACTGGGGGGACTAATGAAAAACTGTTTTTT. Its protein product is CASTGGTNEKLFF.

The gene calls are TRBV27 and TRBJ1-2, with 8 bases that match TRBD1. The ends lost 6 bases at V and 3 bases at J; junction bases unmatched: 9. The CDR3 is made up of 15 amino acids. Germline CDR1 MNHEY, CDR2 SMNVEV (reference sequence). Written as DNA, the CDR3 is TGTGCCAGCAGGAAAAACAGGGGGACGTACTATGGCTACACCTTC. Translating it yields CASRKNRGTYYGYTF.

As concerns this clone: The germline gene is not matched at one end of the junction; a read error may be the cause. V gene TRBV5-1 combines with J gene TRBJ1-1; TRBD1 matches 7 bases. Germline values: CDR1 SGHRS, CDR2 YFSETQ. This CDR3 spans 15 amino acids. The CDR3 DNA reads as TGCGCCAGCGGCTTGGGACAGCTATCGAACACTGAAGCTTTCTTT. Translated, it gives CASGLGQLSNTEAFF.

The J gene is TRBJ1-5, the V gene TRBV18; TRBD1 might be the D (5 bases). The germline V and J ends were trimmed by 1 base and 0 bases, with 16 bases remaining between them. The CDR3 contains 18 residues. CDR1 is KGHSH, CDR2 LQKENI, per germline. Here the CDR3 reads CASSPRMEGLSSNQPQHF. Written as DNA, the CDR3 is TGTGCCAGCTCACCACGAATGGAGGGGCTTTCTAGCAATCAGCCCCAGCATTTT. The full variable domain, in which reference TRBV18 and TRBJ1-5 provide the parts outside the CDR3, is NAGVMQNPRHLVRRRGQEARLRCSPMKGHSHVYWYRQLPEEGLKFMVYLQKENIIDESGMPKERFSAEFPKEGPSILRIQQVVRGDSAAYFCASSPRMEGLSSNQPQHFGDGTRLSIL.

The rearrangement uses TRBV19 and TRBJ1-2; no definite D call. Germline-derived CDR1 and CDR2 are LNHDA and SQIVND (reference sequence). This CDR3 comprises 14 residues. V was trimmed by 7 bases and J by 4 bases, leaving 16 bases between them. This CDR3 reads CASTAVSSSYGYTF. CDR3 nucleotide sequence: TGTGCCAGTACCGCAGTTTCTTCTAGCTATGGCTACACCTTC.

V usage is TRBV30 and J usage is TRBJ2-1; D is perhaps TRBD1 (7 bases). V lost 3 bases, J lost 8 bases, and 14 bases lay in between. CDR1 is GTSNPN, CDR2 SVGIG, per germline (reference sequence). There are 13 residues in the CDR3. The DNA of the CDR3 is TGTGCCTGGAGCGCATCAGGGGGGCATGAGCAGTTCTTC. This codes for CAWSASGGHEQFF.

V usage is TRBV4-1 and J usage is TRBJ2-5; 10 nucleotides match TRBD2. The V gene end was trimmed by 4 bases and the J gene end by 0 bases; junction bases not matched to a gene: 5. The germline CDR1 and CDR2 sequences are MGHRA and YSYEKL. The CDR3 sequence is 16 residues long. The CDR3 protein is CASSRVAGGDQETQYF. The DNA for the CDR3 is TGCGCCAGCAGCCGAGTAGCGGGGGGAGACCAAGAGACCCAGTACTTC.

This clone was recorded only once. The J gene is TRBJ1-2, the V gene TRBV3-1 (or the pseudogene TRBV3-2), with D perhaps matching TRBD1 (5 bases). The CDR3 covers 14 residues. Germline loops: CDR1 LGHDT, CDR2 YNNKEL (reference sequence). V dropped 2 bases and J dropped 4 bases, with 11 bases sitting between them. The DNA for the CDR3 is TGTGCCAGCAGCCAAAAGACAGAATCCTATGGCTACACCTTC. It encodes CASSQKTESYGYTF.

This clone was seen a handful of times. This sequence joins TRBV3-1 (or the pseudogene TRBV3-2) and TRBJ2-1; D is possibly TRBD2 (5 bases). Trimming cost V 0 bases and J 6 bases, with 27 bases left between them. This CDR3 is built from 20 residues. The germline V gene encodes CDR1 LGHDT and CDR2 YNNKEL (reference sequence). CDR3 bases: TGTGCCAGCAGCCAAGAATACAGCAGGAACGGGGTGAGGAGCAGCAATGAGCAGTTCTTC. This gives the protein CASSQEYSRNGVRSSNEQFF.

The rearrangement joins TRBV28 to TRBJ1-2, with 8 nucleotides matching TRBD1. CDR1 is MDHEN and CDR2 is SYDVKM in the germline V gene. This CDR3 spans 12 amino acids. Trimming cost V 7 bases and J 8 bases; bases outside gene matches: 6. The CDR3 DNA reads as TGTGCCAGCAACCTCGGACAGGGAGGCTACACCTTC. Its protein is CASNLGQGGYTF.

The V call is TRBV18, the J call TRBJ1-2; 10 nucleotides align to TRBD1. CDR3 length equals 15 residues. Per the germline V gene, CDR1 is KGHSH and CDR2 is LQKENI. V lost 3 bases to trimming and J lost 13 bases; unmatched junction nucleotides: 14. The CDR3 loop reads CASSPSVRRQGAITF. CDR3 bases: TGTGCCAGCTCACCGTCGGTCCGGCGACAGGGGGCCATCACCTTC.

V gene TRBV30 combines with J gene TRBJ1-5, with 8 bases aligning to TRBD1. The CDR3 runs 14 residues. V trimming: 3 bases; J trimming: 4 bases; junction bases outside the gene matches: 5. The germline CDR1 and CDR2 sequences are GTSNPN and SVGIG (reference sequence). The CDR3 region has the DNA TGTGCCTGGAGACTGACAGGGGCGAATCAGCCCCAGCATTTT. It codes for CAWRLTGANQPQHF. Combining the CDR3 with reference TRBV30 and TRBJ1-5 gives the whole variable domain SQTIHQWPATLVQPVGSPLSLECTVEGTSNPNLYWYRQAAGRGLQLLFYSVGIGQISSEVPQNLSASRPQDRQFILSSKKLLLSDSGFYLCAWRLTGANQPQHFGDGTRLSIL.

This clone was found once. V is TRBV30 and J is TRBJ2-2; possibly TRBD1 for D (5 bases). This CDR3 contains 12 residues. The V gene's germline CDR1 is GTSNPN and CDR2 SVGIG (reference sequence). V was pared by 7 bases and J by 6 bases, with 12 bases between. The CDR3 region has the DNA TGTGCCTTTGGGGCAGGGCCCGGGGAGCTGTTTTTT. Translated, it gives CAFGAGPGELFF.

V and J are TRBV10-1 and TRBJ2-1, with 14 bases that match TRBD2. Germline CDR1 WNHNN, CDR2 SYGVQD (reference sequence). V shed 7 bases, J shed 5 bases, and the junction held 4 bases outside the gene matches. The CDR3 loop spans 15 amino acids. CDR3 nucleotides: TGCGCCAGCACCAAGGGACTAGCGGGGGACAATGAGCAGTTCTTC. It is translated as CASTKGLAGDNEQFF.

This chain links TRBV5-1 with TRBJ2-1, with no clear D. V was clipped by 4 bases and J by 10 bases, with 15 bases between them. Germline CDR1 is SGHRS and CDR2 is YFSETQ. The CDR3 consists of 13 residues. DNA for the CDR3: TGCGCCAGCAGCACCGCGGCCGGTTGGGAGCAGTTCTTC. Protein product: CASSTAAGWEQFF.

This sequence joins TRBV25-1 and TRBJ1-2; no clear D. Germline lookup yields CDR1 MGHDK and CDR2 SYGVNS. V was trimmed by 4 bases and J by 2 bases, leaving 8 bases between them. CDR3 length: 13 amino acids. The CDR3 DNA follows: TGTGCCAGCAGTGTAGCAGCGAACTATGGCTACACCTTC. Its protein product is CASSVAANYGYTF.

This sequence joins TRBV7-2 and TRBJ2-1; 11 positions agree with TRBD2. The CDR3 totals 16 residues. V lost 3 bases and J lost 5; bases outside the gene matches: 6. The V gene's germline CDR1 is SGHTA and CDR2 FQGNSA. The CDR3 bases are TGTGCCAGCAGCTTTGGGGGACTAGCGGTTAACAATGAGCAGTTCTTC. Its protein is CASSFGGLAVNNEQFF.

This sequence joins TRBV11-2 and TRBJ2-3; unclear D gene. V gave up 1 base and J gave up 0 bases, with 11 bases separating them. Germline CDR1 and CDR2: SGHAT and FQNNGV. The CDR3 consists of 16 residues. The CDR3 DNA sequence: TGTGCCAGCAGCTTAGTTCCGCTACCTAGCACAGATACGCAGTATTTT. Residues: CASSLVPLPSTDTQYF.

The J gene is TRBJ1-4, the V gene TRBV4-3; D possibly corresponds to TRBD1 (5 bases). Per the germline V gene, CDR1 is LGHNA and CDR2 is YSLEER. The CDR3 runs 15 residues. Trimming removed 0 bases from V and 6 bases from J, with 11 bases in between. In DNA form, the CDR3 reads TGCGCCAGCAGCCAAGAGGCGCAGGGCTATGAAAAACTGTTTTTT. Translating it yields CASSQEAQGYEKLFF.

This chain joins TRBV5-1 and TRBJ1-1; TRBD1 might be the D (6 bases). Per the germline V gene, CDR1 is SGHRS and CDR2 is YFSETQ. V was trimmed by 4 bases and J by 6 bases, leaving 19 bases between them. The CDR3 length is 15 residues. CDR3 residues: CASSPIATGPPEAFF. The CDR3 DNA follows: TGCGCCAGCAGCCCAATCGCGACAGGCCCCCCTGAAGCTTTCTTT.

V is TRBV5-4 and J is TRBJ1-2; the match to TRBD1 covers 8 bases. V lost 4 bases to trimming and J lost 2 bases; unmatched junction nucleotides: 10. The CDR3 contains 16 residues. CDR1 and CDR2 from the germline V gene are SGHNT and YYREEE (reference sequence). The CDR3 coding sequence is TGTGCCAGCAGCCTAGCCCGACAGGGGTCCAACTATGGCTACACCTTC. Its protein is CASSLARQGSNYGYTF.

This chain uses TRBV3-1 (or the pseudogene TRBV3-2) with TRBJ2-1; D gene ambiguous. Germline lookup yields CDR1 LGHDT and CDR2 YNNKEL (reference sequence). The V end lost 1 base, the J end lost 6 bases, and 10 bases lay between the germline ends. This CDR3 is built from 14 residues. CDR3 loop: CASSQVLSGNEQFF. In DNA form, the CDR3 reads TGTGCCAGCAGCCAAGTCCTTTCCGGCAATGAGCAGTTCTTC.

The chain carries TRBV6-5 and TRBJ2-5, with no clear D. Germline CDR1 is MNHEY and CDR2 is SVGAGI. Trimming shortened V by 5 bases and J by 1 base, and 14 bases separated the two germline ends. CDR3 size: 15 residues. The CDR3, as DNA: TGTGCCAGCAGTCCGATCCCCGGGTTCCAAGAGACCCAGTACTTC. Translated, it gives CASSPIPGFQETQYF.

The rearrangement links TRBV11-3 to TRBJ2-7; TRBD1 matches at 9 bases. CDR1 is SGHNT, CDR2 YENEEA, per germline. There are 15 residues in the CDR3. V shed 5 bases and J 6 bases; nucleotides not matched to a gene: 11. The CDR3 here is CASSPSTGTGSEQYF. The CDR3 DNA reads as TGTGCCAGCAGCCCGAGCACCGGGACAGGGTCCGAGCAGTACTTC. Drawing the rest from reference TRBV11-3 and TRBJ2-7, the complete variable domain is EAGVVQSPRYKIIEKKQPVAFWCNPISGHNTLYWYLQNLGQGPELLIRYENEEAVDDSQLPKDRFSAERLKGVDSTLKIQPAELGDSAVYLCASSPSTGTGSEQYFGPGTRLTVT.

The V and J genes are TRBV10-1 and TRBJ2-7; 10 positions agree with TRBD1. The length of the CDR3 is 16 residues. V lost 3 bases to trimming and J lost 3 bases; unmatched junction nucleotides: 8. From germline, CDR1 is WNHNN and CDR2 SYGVQD (reference sequence). The CDR3 is CASSEVGQGTSYEQYF. The DNA for the CDR3 is TGCGCCAGCAGTGAAGTGGGACAGGGGACAAGCTACGAGCAGTACTTC.